The 27 T cell receptor beta chains below come from one sample, sequenced in a study of shared clonotypes between healthy human individuals. Method: immunoSEQ multiplex PCR; TCRdb's copy keeps in-frame clones and lacks some. The sample lists 1.5 million to 2.5 million clones; about 95% were seen once. Terminally differentiated effector memory CD45RA+ cells were excluded from the naive CD8 cells, which were CD45RO-negative and positively selected for CCR7. Sequenced sample: naive CD8+ T cells sorted from blood. The receptors stem from a man between 18 and 29 years old in good health.

V gene TRBV11-2 combines with J gene TRBJ2-5; D is possibly TRBD2 (5 bases). The germline gives CDR1 SGHAT, CDR2 FQNNGV. With 8 bases removed from V and 9 bases from J, the gap between germline ends came to 22 bases. The CDR3 totals 14 residues. The CDR3 loop is CASELTGYRTSQYF. In nucleotides, the CDR3 is TGTGCCAGCGAATTAACGGGATACCGTACATCCCAGTACTTC. Supplemented by reference TRBV11-2 and TRBJ2-5, the full variable domain reads EAGVAQSPRYKIIEKRQSVAFWCNPISGHATLYWYQQILGQGPKLLIQFQNNGVVDDSQLPKDRFSAERLKGVDSTLKIQPAKLEDSAVYLCASELTGYRTSQYFGPGTRLLVL.

The CDR3 DNA reads as TGTGCCAGCAGCGTCTCAGGGGCGGGCTACGAGCAGTACTTC. It codes for CASSVSGAGYEQYF. The V gene is TRBV9, the J gene TRBJ2-7; D is possibly TRBD1 (6 bases). V was clipped by 2 bases and J by 3 bases, with 12 bases between them. The CDR3 extends over 14 amino acids. CDR1 and CDR2 (germline): SGDLS, YYNGEE.

This chain links TRBV7-9 with TRBJ2-5, with TRBD2 matching over 9 bases. The CDR3 extends over 17 amino acids. Germline trimming cut 5 bases from V and 2 bases from J; bases unmatched to any gene: 12. Germline V lookup: CDR1 SEHNR, CDR2 FQNEAQ (reference sequence). CDR3 DNA sequence: TGTGCCAGCAGCCCGCCTAGCGGGACAAACGAGCAAGAGACCCAGTACTTC. Its protein product is CASSPPSGTNEQETQYF. The variable domain in full, completed from reference TRBV7-9 and TRBJ2-5, reads DTGVSQNPRHKITKRGQNVTFRCDPISEHNRLYWYRQTLGQGPEFLTYFQNEAQLEKSRLLSDRFSAERPKGSFSTLEIQRTEQGDSAMYLCASSPPSGTNEQETQYFGPGTRLLVL.

J is TRBJ2-3 and V is TRBV6-5; 11 bases fit TRBD2. Germline CDR1 is MNHEY and CDR2 is SVGAGI. V shed 6 bases and J 3 bases; nucleotides not matched to a gene: 5. The CDR3 length is 15 residues. The CDR3 is CASSLGLAETDTQYF. The CDR3 coding sequence is TGTGCCAGCAGCCTGGGACTAGCGGAGACAGATACGCAGTATTTT.

V is TRBV13 and J is TRBJ2-7; possible D gene TRBD1, 5 bases. V dropped 6 bases and J dropped 0 bases, with 12 bases sitting between them. The CDR3 extends over 14 amino acids. The V gene's germline CDR1 is PRHDT and CDR2 FYEKMQ (reference sequence). CDR3 in DNA: TGTGCCAGCAGTCTTGACAGTGTCTCCTACGAGCAGTACTTC. It yields the protein CASSLDSVSYEQYF.

The chain employs TRBV7-2 and TRBJ1-2; D is unresolved. V was cut by 5 bases and J by 6 bases, with 7 bases left in between. The germline gives CDR1 SGHTA, CDR2 FQGNSA. The CDR3 extends over 11 amino acids. The CDR3 region has the DNA TGTGCCAGCAGCCTCCGTGATGGCTACACCTTC. It specifies CASSLRDGYTF.

This rearrangement joins TRBV7-9 to TRBJ1-6; D ambiguous. Germline CDR1 is SEHNR and CDR2 is FQNEAQ (reference sequence). V was pared by 5 bases and J by 5 bases, with 16 bases between. The CDR3 extends over 16 amino acids. CDR3 sequence: CASSPIPEGDNSPLHF. In nucleotides, the CDR3 is TGTGCCAGCAGCCCAATACCGGAGGGTGATAATTCACCCCTCCACTTT. Full variable domain (remainder filled in from reference TRBV7-9 and TRBJ1-6): DTGVSQNPRHKITKRGQNVTFRCDPISEHNRLYWYRQTLGQGPEFLTYFQNEAQLEKSRLLSDRFSAERPKGSFSTLEIQRTEQGDSAMYLCASSPIPEGDNSPLHFGNGTRLTVT.

V and J are TRBV2 and TRBJ2-3, with TRBD1 matching 9 bases. With 5 bases clipped from V and 4 bases from J, the junction kept 7 bases outside the gene matches. The CDR3 is made up of 15 amino acids. The germline gives CDR1 SNHLY, CDR2 FYNNEI. The CDR3 DNA follows: TGTGCCAGCAGTCCCCTGACAGGGGGATCAGATACGCAGTATTTT. Translated, it gives CASSPLTGGSDTQYF.

This rearrangement joins TRBV13 to TRBJ2-3; 8 nucleotides match TRBD2. The CDR3 runs 16 residues. The junction had 10 bases not matched to a gene; V was cut back by 5 bases and J by 3 bases. Germline CDR1 is PRHDT and CDR2 is FYEKMQ (reference sequence). The chain's CDR3 is CASSHVSSGGTDTQYF. CDR3 nucleotides: TGTGCCAGCAGCCACGTCAGCAGCGGGGGTACAGATACGCAGTATTTT.

V gene TRBV28 combines with J gene TRBJ2-7, with a tentative D call TRBD1 (6 bases). Germline-derived CDR1 and CDR2 are MDHEN and SYDVKM. Trimming left V 4 bases short and J 4 bases short, with 14 bases between. This CDR3 spans 14 amino acids. The CDR3 nucleotides are TGTGCCAGCAGTTCTTACAGGGATCAATACGAGCAGTACTTC. This translates into CASSSYRDQYEQYF.

The chain joins TRBV5-6 to TRBJ1-4, with 7 bases lining up with TRBD1. This CDR3 has 16 residues. The germline CDR1 and CDR2 sequences are SGHDT and YYEEEE. After removal of 4 bases from V and 4 bases from J, the junction contained 10 bases not matched to a gene. This CDR3 is CASSDQRGQGNEKLFF. The CDR3 DNA follows: TGTGCCAGCAGCGATCAAAGGGGGCAGGGTAATGAAAAACTGTTTTTT.

J is TRBJ2-5 and V is TRBV4-3; D remains unclear. This CDR3 contains 14 residues. Germline CDR1 LGHNA, CDR2 YSLEER. V lost 6 bases and J 2 bases, leaving 13 bases between the germline ends. CDR3 sequence: CASSSVDNQETQYF. For the CDR3, the DNA is TGCGCCAGCAGTTCGGTCGACAATCAAGAGACCCAGTACTTC.

V gene TRBV10-1 combines with J gene TRBJ2-3; D gene unclear. CDR3 length equals 14 residues. Germline-derived CDR1 and CDR2 are WNHNN and SYGVQD (reference sequence). The V gene lost 2 bases and the J gene lost 0 bases, with 6 bases spanning the gap. CDR3 protein: CASSEVSSTDTQYF. The CDR3, as DNA: TGCGCCAGCAGTGAGGTCTCTAGCACAGATACGCAGTATTTT.

The chain has TRBV7-9 and TRBJ1-4; the match to TRBD1 covers 7 bases. The germline gives CDR1 SEHNR, CDR2 FQNEAQ (reference sequence). J was trimmed by 5 bases and V by 5 bases; bases with no gene match: 8. This CDR3 is built from 15 residues. CDR3 nucleotides: TGTGCCAGCAGCCTACAGGGGCCTGAAAATGAAAAACTGTTTTTT. Protein product: CASSLQGPENEKLFF.

The gene calls are TRBV7-8 and TRBJ2-1; 7 bases are a match to TRBD1. Germline V CDR1 and CDR2: SGHVS, FQNEAQ. Trimming took 5 bases from V and 6 from J; bases not matched to a gene: 22. The CDR3 is 19 amino acids. Here the CDR3 DNA reads TGTGCCAGCAGCGCCATCATGACAGGGAACGAGTTGGTAATCAATGAGCAGTTCTTC. Amino acid sequence: CASSAIMTGNELVINEQFF.

This clone was observed a handful of times. The same CDR3 also results from other DNA sequences found in this sample. The chain links TRBV7-9 to TRBJ1-5; D unresolved. From germline, CDR1 is SEHNR and CDR2 FQNEAQ (reference sequence). The CDR3 length is 12 residues. Trimming took 0 bases from V and 6 from J, leaving 3 bases between them. The CDR3 bases are TGTGCCAGCAGCTTAGCCGGTCAGCCCCAGCATTTT. As protein: CASSLAGQPQHF.

This rearrangement joins TRBV13 to TRBJ2-7; TRBD1 matches at 10 bases. The germline V gene encodes CDR1 PRHDT and CDR2 FYEKMQ (reference sequence). V lost 0 bases to trimming and J lost 5 bases; unmatched junction nucleotides: 4. This CDR3 spans 15 amino acids. This CDR3 is CASSLGGQGGNEQYF. CDR3 in DNA: TGTGCCAGCAGCTTAGGCGGACAGGGGGGGAACGAGCAGTACTTC. The full variable domain, with the rest looked up from reference TRBV13 and TRBJ2-7, is AAGVIQSPRHLIKEKRETATLKCYPIPRHDTVYWYQQGPGQDPQFLISFYEKMQSDKGSIPDRFSAQQFSDYHSELNMSSLELGDSALYFCASSLGGQGGNEQYFGPGTRLTVT.

V usage is TRBV30 and J usage is TRBJ2-2; D is ambiguous. CDR3 length: 12 residues. Trimming pared 1 base from V and 7 bases from J, leaving 7 bases between. Germline assignment: CDR1 GTSNPN and CDR2 SVGIG (reference sequence). The CDR3 coding sequence is TGTGCCTGGAGTGAGGGTGGCGGGGAGCTGTTTTTT. As protein: CAWSEGGGELFF.

V usage is TRBV19 and J usage is TRBJ2-7; D remains unclear. Germline assignment: CDR1 LNHDA and CDR2 SQIVND (reference sequence). The length of the CDR3 is 15 residues. Trimming removed 3 bases from V and 0 bases from J, with 12 bases in between. The CDR3 DNA follows: TGTGCCAGTAGTATCACATCCTCGAGCTCCTACGAGCAGTACTTC. Protein product: CASSITSSSSYEQYF.

The sample holds a few counts of this clone. The V call is TRBV4-1, the J call TRBJ2-7, with D unresolved. The CDR3 runs to 12 residues. Germline V CDR1 and CDR2: MGHRA, YSYEKL. The V gene lost 0 bases and the J gene lost 9 bases, with 9 bases spanning the gap. The CDR3 nucleotides are TGCGCCAGCAGCCAAGATGGCCTCAGGCAGTACTTC. Amino acid sequence: CASSQDGLRQYF.

In regard to this clone: Additional DNA sequences in this sample encode the identical CDR3. The chain is built from TRBV4-1 and TRBJ2-7; 8 nucleotides line up with TRBD2. Trimming at V came to 4 bases and at J to 2 bases, leaving 7 bases not matched to a gene. Per germline, CDR1 MGHRA and CDR2 YSYEKL. There are 15 residues in the CDR3. CDR3 DNA: TGCGCCAGCAGCCTCGGGGGGGACTCCGCCTACGAGCAGTACTTC. Translated, it gives CASSLGGDSAYEQYF.

The rearrangement links TRBV19 to TRBJ2-2, with a possible D match to TRBD1 (6 bases). Trimming took 9 bases from V and 1 from J, leaving 18 bases between them. CDR1 is LNHDA and CDR2 is SQIVND in the germline V gene (reference sequence). The CDR3 loop spans 16 amino acids. Here the CDR3 DNA reads TGTGCCAGCAACGTCAGGGGCCGAGGGAACACCGGGGAGCTGTTTTTT. Encoded protein: CASNVRGRGNTGELFF.

V usage is TRBV19 and J usage is TRBJ2-2; tentative D call: TRBD1 (5 bases). Between the trimmed V and J ends, which lost 2 bases and 8 bases, there was a span of 9 bases. The CDR3 contains 13 residues. CDR1 LNHDA and CDR2 SQIVND come from the germline V gene (reference sequence). CDR3 nucleotides: TGTGCCAGTAGTATATCGACAGCTGGGGAGCTGTTTTTT. Protein product: CASSISTAGELFF.

V is TRBV5-1 and J is TRBJ2-5; 8 nucleotides match TRBD2. The CDR3 length is 15 residues. Germline V gene sequence: CDR1 SGHRS, CDR2 YFSETQ. Unmatched junction bases numbered 10, after V lost 4 bases and J lost 5 bases. The CDR3 DNA reads as TGCGCCAGCAGCCCCGGGTGGCGGGAGGAGGAGACCCAGTACTTC. Translation: CASSPGWREEETQYF.

The chain combines TRBV27 with TRBJ2-2, with 8 bases fitting TRBD2. The CDR3 sequence is 16 residues long. J gave up 1 base and V 6 bases, and 7 bases lay outside the gene matches. The germline V gene has CDR1 MNHEY and CDR2 SMNVEV (reference sequence). CDR3 DNA: TGTGCCAGCAGACCTACTCTAGCGGGGAACACCGGGGAGCTGTTTTTT. Encoded protein: CASRPTLAGNTGELFF.

This chain links TRBV7-8 with TRBJ1-4; D gene uncertain. CDR3 length: 14 amino acids. Germline CDR1 reads SGHVS; CDR2 reads FQNEAQ. V was shortened by 4 bases and J by 5 bases, with 11 bases between the two germline ends. The CDR3, as DNA: TGTGCCAGCAGCTCCCTTGGAACAAATGAAAAACTGTTTTTT. Translating it yields CASSSLGTNEKLFF.

This clone was found once. V gene TRBV6-5 combines with J gene TRBJ1-2; a weak D match, TRBD1 (5 bases). Germline V CDR1 and CDR2: MNHEY, SVGAGI. CDR3 length: 16 residues. V was trimmed by 0 bases and J by 2 bases, leaving 13 bases between them. As DNA, the CDR3 is TGTGCCAGCAGTTACTCAACGGGGCAGCGAAACTATGGCTACACCTTC. It is translated as CASSYSTGQRNYGYTF.